This T cell receptor (beta chain) was sequenced for a study of T cell responses to AZD1222 COVID-19 vaccine. Study overall: Pooling covered second doses at about 4 or about 12 weeks. General study results and limits: Donors, mostly white British, included more females; clonal diversity was possibly underestimated. Following two doses of AZD1222, Spike-specific TCR breadth and depth rose. The span of vaccine-associated CD4 TCRs extended across spike, with dominance at 160-218 and 743-854.

Note on this clone: The antigen remains unidentified.

Germline V gene sequence: CDR1 MNHEY, CDR2 SMNVEV (reference sequence). V lost 5 bases, J lost 3 bases, and 10 bases lay in between. The CDR3 loop spans 13 amino acids. Sequenced by immunoSEQ multiplex PCR; TCRdb stores in-frame clones only, minus some. In the table there are 130,000 or so clones, about 86% of which are singletons. The source is an adult in good health. Here the sequenced sample was peripheral blood, taken on day 0 of AZD1222 vaccination. The V call is TRBV27, the J call TRBJ1-1; tentative D call: TRBD1 (5 bases). CDR3 region: CASSREGYTEAFF. The CDR3 region has the DNA TGTGCCAGCAGTCGGGAGGGGTACACTGAAGCTTTCTTT.